This TCR beta chain was retrieved from a study of cytomegalovirus exposure and HLA in healthy donors. This CDR3 is built from 14 residues. V gave up 3 bases and J gave up 6 bases, with 13 bases separating them. The germline gives CDR1 SGHRS, CDR2 YFSETQ. The PCR had 60 Vbeta and 13 Jbeta primers. Sequencing used immunoSEQ multiplex PCR; TCRdb keeps in-frame clones, though not all of them. The table shows 110,000 or so clones, with roughly 13% occurring only once. The sequence was collected from a man aged 40-49 years in good health and CMV-seropositive. Sequenced sample: PBMCs. The V call is TRBV5-1, the J call TRBJ1-3; D is undetermined. The CDR3 region has the DNA TGCGCCAGCAGCTACGGGGAGGATGAAAACACCATATATTTT. Protein product: CASSYGEDENTIYF.